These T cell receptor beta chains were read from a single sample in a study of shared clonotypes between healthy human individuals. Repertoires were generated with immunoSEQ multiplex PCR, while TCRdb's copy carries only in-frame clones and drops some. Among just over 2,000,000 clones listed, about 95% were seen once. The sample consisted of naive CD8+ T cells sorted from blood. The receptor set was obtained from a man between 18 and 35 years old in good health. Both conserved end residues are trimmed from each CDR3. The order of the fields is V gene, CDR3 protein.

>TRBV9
ASSVARENADTQY
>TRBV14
ASSQGADNYGYT
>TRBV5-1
ASSRTEAPSRYGYT
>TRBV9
ASSVGGLAYNEQF
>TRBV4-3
ASSLTGSGELF
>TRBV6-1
ASSPTGSGNEKLF
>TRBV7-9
ASSLKWGTETYEQY
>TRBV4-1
ASRQVGSRGEQY
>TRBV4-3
ASSQEQGGYEQY
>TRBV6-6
ASRPDVGTEAF
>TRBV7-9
ASSLEVQETQY
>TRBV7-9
ASSHEIGVGEAF
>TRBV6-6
ASTPWRVGTGELF
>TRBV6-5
ASSYSRQGNTEAF
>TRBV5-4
ASSLWAETNIQY